These 30 T cell receptor beta chains originate from one sample sequenced in a study of cytomegalovirus exposure and HLA in healthy donors. A multiplex PCR was run with 60 Vbeta primers and 13 Jbeta primers. Assay used: immunoSEQ multiplex PCR; TCRdb lists only in-frame clones, some missing. In the table there are 200,000 or so clones, around four fifths of which are singletons. Sample: PBMCs. The receptors shown here come from a woman aged 40 to 50 in good health and CMV-seronegative.

The gene calls are TRBV6-6 and TRBJ1-3; D is undetermined. This CDR3 spans 16 amino acids. Germline V CDR1 and CDR2: MNHNY, SVGAGI (reference sequence). V was cut by 3 bases and J by 0 bases, with 12 bases left in between. The CDR3 DNA is TGTGCCAGCAGTTATGGGCAGCTCCTCTCTGGAAACACCATATATTTT. Amino acid sequence: CASSYGQLLSGNTIYF.

This clone has just one count. The CDR3 region has the DNA TGTGCCAGCAGTTTAAATAGTCTATGGGCCAGGGAAGAGACCCAGTACTTC. Amino acids: CASSLNSLWAREETQYF. J is TRBJ2-5 and V is TRBV27; possible D gene TRBD1, 5 bases. In germline, CDR1 is MNHEY, CDR2 SMNVEV (reference sequence). V lost 2 bases and J lost 3, with 19 bases in between. The CDR3 covers 17 residues.

This chain connects TRBV19 to TRBJ1-4; D gene uncertain. Germline CDR1 reads LNHDA; CDR2 reads SQIVND (reference sequence). This CDR3 has 15 residues. V lost 7 bases and J lost 9, with 21 bases in between. The CDR3 here is CASKTRRDSQQKLFF. The CDR3 DNA reads TGTGCCAGTAAAACCCGTAGAGACTCTCAGCAAAAACTGTTTTTT. The full variable domain, its missing parts supplied by reference TRBV19 and TRBJ1-4, is DGGITQSPKYLFRKEGQNVTLSCEQNLNHDAMYWYRQDPGQGLRLIYYSQIVNDFQKGDIAEGYSVSREKKESFPLTVTSAQKNPTAFYLCASKTRRDSQQKLFFGSGTQLSVL.

The chain links TRBV7-8 to TRBJ2-7, with 9 bases fitting TRBD1. The CDR3 is made up of 13 amino acids. In germline, CDR1 is SGHVS, CDR2 FQNEAQ. V gave up 5 bases and J gave up 3 bases; unmatched junction bases: 2. For the CDR3, the DNA is TGTGCCAGCAGCCGGACAGGGGACTACGAGCAGTACTTC. Its protein product is CASSRTGDYEQYF.

This clone was recorded once. The CDR3 loop reads CSVDTSGTGYNEQFF. CDR3 nucleotide sequence: TGCAGCGTTGACACTAGCGGGACCGGCTACAATGAGCAGTTCTTC. The chain is built from TRBV29-1 and TRBJ2-1, with 10 bases lining up with TRBD2. The V gene end was trimmed by 3 bases and the J gene end by 3 bases; junction bases not matched to a gene: 5. Per germline, CDR1 SQVTM and CDR2 ANQGSEA. This CDR3 comprises 15 residues.

This clone has a single count. This sequence joins TRBV27 and TRBJ2-5; 12 bases are a match to TRBD1. The last part of the DNA fits TRBJ2-7 better; the J call may be wrong. There are 15 residues in the CDR3. Germline V gene lookup returns CDR1 MNHEY and CDR2 SMNVEV (reference sequence). DNA for the CDR3: TGTGCCAGCAGTTTCGGGACAGGGGGCTTCTACGAGCAGTACTTC. Translated: CASSFGTGGFYEQYF.

This clone was detected only a few times. The rearrangement links TRBV5-6 to TRBJ1-5; D unresolved. Germline V gene lookup returns CDR1 SGHDT and CDR2 YYEEEE. Trimming cost V 2 bases and J 6 bases, with 15 bases left between them. The CDR3 consists of 15 residues. The CDR3 sequence is CASSFRHPGSQPQHF. For the CDR3, the DNA is TGTGCCAGCAGCTTCCGACACCCTGGGAGTCAGCCCCAGCATTTT.

This chain connects TRBV30 to TRBJ2-7, with D possibly matching TRBD2 (5 bases). Germline V gene sequence: CDR1 GTSNPN, CDR2 SVGIG (reference sequence). This CDR3 is built from 13 residues. Trimming removed 5 bases at V and 2 bases at J, with 13 bases between. For the CDR3, the DNA is TGTGCCTGGTTAAAGCGGCCGACCTACGAGCAGTACTTC. Translation gives CAWLKRPTYEQYF.

The chain combines TRBV15 with TRBJ1-3; D call uncertain. CDR1 is LNHNV and CDR2 is YYDKDF in the germline V gene (reference sequence). The germline V and J ends were trimmed by 1 base and 0 bases, with 4 bases remaining between them. The CDR3 extends over 14 amino acids. The CDR3 sequence: CATSRAGSGNTIYF. Written as DNA, the CDR3 is TGTGCCACCAGCAGAGCGGGCTCTGGAAACACCATATATTTT.

This clone was observed a single time. This sample includes further DNA sequences coding for the same CDR3. This rearrangement joins TRBV6-5 to TRBJ2-7, with TRBD1 identical over 7 bases. CDR3 size: 14 residues. CDR1 and CDR2 from the germline V gene are MNHEY and SVGAGI. Trimming took 5 bases from V and 3 from J; bases not matched to a gene: 7. The CDR3 nucleotides are TGTGCCAGCAGTGGCCGGGACAGCGGCTACGAGCAGTACTTC. Its protein product is CASSGRDSGYEQYF.

This chain joins TRBV6-6 and TRBJ2-2; tentative D call: TRBD1 (6 bases). Germline assignment: CDR1 MNHNY and CDR2 SVGAGI (reference sequence). V dropped 6 bases and J dropped 1 base, with 9 bases sitting between them. The CDR3 contains 14 residues. CDR3 residues: CASRPGQNTGELFF. The CDR3 DNA follows: TGTGCCAGCAGGCCGGGACAGAACACCGGGGAGCTGTTTTTT.

The chain uses TRBV6-5 and TRBJ1-2; 8 bases match TRBD1. J was trimmed by 7 bases and V by 7 bases; bases with no gene match: 11. Germline V CDR1 and CDR2: MNHEY, SVGAGI. The CDR3 spans 14 residues. The CDR3, as DNA: TGTGCCAGCACTACGGACAGGGCCCACTCTGGCTACACCTTC. Its protein is CASTTDRAHSGYTF.

This sequence joins TRBV2 and TRBJ1-1; TRBD1 agrees at 7 bases. Germline CDR1 and CDR2: SNHLY and FYNNEI. Unmatched junction bases numbered 8, after V lost 8 bases and J lost 2 bases. The CDR3 extends over 14 amino acids. The CDR3 coding sequence is TGTGCCAGCGGCTGGACAGGCTTAAACACTGAAGCTTTCTTT. Translation: CASGWTGLNTEAFF.

The V and J genes are TRBV27 and TRBJ2-7; D is possibly TRBD2 (6 bases). This CDR3 contains 14 residues. V was pared by 1 base and J by 7 bases, with 14 bases between. Germline V CDR1 and CDR2: MNHEY, SMNVEV (reference sequence). CDR3 sequence reads: CASSLWEDGKEQYF. CDR3 coding DNA: TGTGCCAGCAGTTTATGGGAGGATGGTAAAGAGCAGTACTTC.

The chain uses TRBV11-3 and TRBJ2-2; TRBD1 might be the D (6 bases). CDR3 length: 14 amino acids. Germline V lookup: CDR1 SGHNT, CDR2 YENEEA. V shed 8 bases and J shed 1 base, with 11 bases lying between them. The CDR3 sequence: CASSPGQNTGELFF. In DNA, the CDR3 is TGTGCCAGCTCCCCGGGACAGAACACCGGGGAGCTGTTTTTT.

This clone was found a few times. The V and J genes are TRBV6-1 and TRBJ1-4, with TRBD1 matching over 7 bases. The V segment lost 1 base and the J segment 10 bases; nucleotides outside the gene matches: 9. The CDR3 spans 15 residues. Germline V gives CDR1 MNHNS, CDR2 SASEGT. In nucleotides, the CDR3 is TGTGCCAGCAGTGAAGGTACAGGGGTAATTGGAAAACTGTTTTTT. Translated, it gives CASSEGTGVIGKLFF.

V is TRBV11-2 and J is TRBJ1-5; D may be TRBD1 (5 bases). Trimming pared 3 bases from V and 4 bases from J, leaving 7 bases between. The CDR3 runs 13 residues. CDR1 is SGHAT and CDR2 is FQNNGV in the germline V gene. Here the CDR3 DNA reads TGTGCCAGCAGCTTGGGGCGAAATCAGCCCCAGCATTTT. It is translated as CASSLGRNQPQHF.

V and J are TRBV2 and TRBJ1-4; 7 nucleotides agree with TRBD1. Germline V gene lookup returns CDR1 SNHLY and CDR2 FYNNEI. The CDR3 totals 14 residues. The V and J ends lost 6 bases and 8 bases, in that order; junction bases with no gene match: 9. CDR3 protein: CASRETGRGEKLFF. The CDR3 nucleotides are TGTGCCAGCAGGGAGACAGGGAGAGGGGAAAAACTGTTTTTT. Complete variable domain (other parts from reference TRBV2 and TRBJ1-4): EPEVTQTPSHQVTQMGQEVILRCVPISNHLYFYWYRQILGQKVEFLVSFYNNEISEKSEIFDDQFSVERPDGSNFTLKIRSTKLEDSAMYFCASRETGRGEKLFFGSGTQLSVL.

About this clone itself: The junction does not match germline at one end; this may be a read error. The V and J genes are TRBV5-1 and TRBJ2-5, with TRBD1 as a possible D gene (6 bases). CDR1 is SGHRS, CDR2 YFSETQ, per germline. The CDR3 extends over 15 amino acids. The CDR3 is CASSLLGTKKEAQYF. The DNA of the CDR3 is TGCGCCAGCAGCCTGCTCGGGACAAAGAAAGAGGCCCAGTACTTC.

The V call is TRBV5-1, the J call TRBJ2-1; 12 bases map to TRBD2. CDR3 length equals 15 residues. Germline-derived CDR1 and CDR2 are SGHRS and YFSETQ. J gave up 6 bases and V 4 bases, and 5 bases lay outside the gene matches. CDR3 amino acids: CASSPASGRVNEQFF. The CDR3 DNA sequence: TGCGCCAGCAGCCCGGCTAGCGGGAGGGTCAATGAGCAGTTCTTC.

This clone was observed once. V is TRBV20-1 and J is TRBJ2-5; possible D gene TRBD2, 5 bases. The CDR3 totals 11 residues. Germline lookup yields CDR1 DFQATT and CDR2 SNEGSKA (reference sequence). Trimming took off 6 bases at V and 5 bases at J, with 10 bases between the two ends. CDR3 region: CSADSGETQYF. The DNA of the CDR3 is TGCAGTGCGGACTCGGGGGAGACCCAGTACTTC.

The rearrangement uses TRBV5-4 and TRBJ1-1, with TRBD1 as a possible D gene (5 bases). The CDR3 contains 13 residues. Germline CDR1 is SGHNT and CDR2 is YYREEE (reference sequence). Trimming removed 0 bases at V and 3 bases at J, with 6 bases between. The CDR3: CASSLAGDTEAFF. In nucleotides, the CDR3 is TGTGCCAGCAGCTTGGCGGGGGACACTGAAGCTTTCTTT. The entire variable domain, with the rest obtained from reference TRBV5-4 and TRBJ1-1, is as follows: ETGVTQSPTHLIKTRGQQVTLRCSSQSGHNTVSWYQQALGQGPQFIFQYYREEENGRGNFPPRFSGLQFPNYSSELNVNALELDDSALYLCASSLAGDTEAFFGQGTRLTVV.

This clone has more than one count but fewer than ten. This chain's CDR3 is CASSSHTDNGQPQHF. DNA for the CDR3: TGTGCCAGCAGTAGCCACACAGACAATGGGCAGCCCCAGCATTTT. The chain is built from TRBV2 and TRBJ1-5; unclear D gene. The CDR3 consists of 15 residues. The V end was cut by 5 bases, the J end by 7 bases, with 18 bases between. Germline values: CDR1 SNHLY, CDR2 FYNNEI.

The chain is built from TRBV18 and TRBJ1-5; the match to TRBD1 covers 7 bases. Trimming at V came to 6 bases and at J to 2 bases, leaving 4 bases not matched to a gene. The CDR3 contains 14 residues. Per the germline V gene, CDR1 is KGHSH and CDR2 is LQKENI. The CDR3 region is CASSTGFGNQPQHF. The CDR3 DNA reads TGTGCCAGCTCGACAGGGTTTGGCAATCAGCCCCAGCATTTT.

The J gene is TRBJ2-3, the V gene TRBV9, with TRBD1 as a possible D gene (5 bases). The CDR3 consists of 18 residues. Germline V CDR1 and CDR2: SGDLS, YYNGEE. Trimming left V 3 bases short and J 3 bases short, with 23 bases between. CDR3: CASSEAPLGNGATDTQYF. The CDR3 nucleotides are TGTGCCAGCAGCGAGGCCCCGCTTGGTAATGGGGCGACAGATACGCAGTATTTT.

This clone has more than one count but fewer than ten. This chain connects TRBV5-1 to TRBJ2-5; TRBD1 agrees at 8 bases. After removal of 0 bases from V and 3 bases from J, the junction contained 4 bases not matched to a gene. The CDR3 contains 15 residues. Germline CDR1 is SGHRS and CDR2 is YFSETQ. As DNA, the CDR3 is TGCGCCAGCAGCTTGGTTCCGGACAGGGAAGAGACCCAGTACTTC. It is translated as CASSLVPDREETQYF.

The CDR3 region is CASSSLDRVFTEAFF. CDR3 bases: TGTGCCAGTAGTTCCCTGGACAGGGTATTCACTGAAGCTTTCTTT. The chain joins TRBV19 to TRBJ1-1, with TRBD1 matching over 8 bases. Germline CDR1 LNHDA, CDR2 SQIVND (reference sequence). V lost 5 bases to trimming and J lost 4 bases; unmatched junction nucleotides: 9. This CDR3 has 15 amino acids.

V is TRBV19 and J is TRBJ1-1, with D maybe TRBD1 (6 bases). CDR3 length: 14 residues. Germline CDR1 reads LNHDA; CDR2 reads SQIVND (reference sequence). Trimming took 1 base from V and 5 from J, leaving 11 bases between them. In DNA, the CDR3 is TGTGCCAGTAGTATAGGGGCAGGGGCTACTGAAGCTTTCTTT. This encodes CASSIGAGATEAFF.

The chain is built from TRBV5-1 and TRBJ2-5; 8 bases are shared with TRBD2. J was trimmed by 2 bases and V by 4 bases; bases with no gene match: 13. This CDR3 comprises 17 residues. Germline CDR1 is SGHRS and CDR2 is YFSETQ. CDR3 sequence: CASSRTGGTLGQETQYF. For the CDR3, the DNA is TGCGCCAGCAGCCGGACGGGGGGGACTCTTGGGCAAGAGACCCAGTACTTC.

This clone has only one observation. CDR3 DNA: TGTGCCAGAAGCTTGGCCGCGTCGGGGATCAGGATGATACGATATAGCAATCAGCCCCAGCATTTT. It codes for CARSLAASGIRMIRYSNQPQHF. V is TRBV5-3 and J is TRBJ1-5; unclear D gene. TRBV5-3 is known as an ORF, though its function is uncertain. The V and J ends lost 0 bases and 0 bases respectively, with 28 bases between them. The length of the CDR3 is 22 residues.